This T cell receptor (beta chain) was captured by sequencing in a study of identical twins. Per germline, CDR1 SGDLS and CDR2 YYNGEE. The germline V and J ends were trimmed by 0 bases and 0 bases, with 13 bases remaining between them. The CDR3 has 17 amino acids. A universal primer site was added by template switching, and unique molecular identifiers were carried by the cDNA. TCRdb recomputed calls from the 5' RACE reads with MiXCR, one row per CDR3 protein. The sample contains some 210,000 distinct CDR3 sequences, 15% of which appear only once. The sample also formed part of further work on T cells expressing NK-cell markers. This second study says: The TCR beta repertoires originated in sorted CD3+CD56+NKG2C+, CD3+CD56+NKG2C- and CD3+CD56-NKG2C+ T cells.

The sequenced material came from CD8+ T cells sorted from blood. This receptor was identified in a woman aged 18-30 years in good health. The chain couples TRBV9 to TRBJ2-1; a possible D gene is TRBD2 (6 bases). The CDR3 nucleotides are TGTGCCAGCAGCGTAGGCGGGGCTCCCAGCTCCTACAATGAGCAGTTCTTC. It translates to CASSVGGAPSSYNEQFF.